This record looks at one T cell receptor beta chain sequence and its context. This specimen belongs to a study of blood T cell repertoires in COVID-19. The overall study: The United States, Italy and Spain provided the acute and convalescent COVID-19 samples. Sample material is recorded as cDNA or gDNA derived from T cells, B-cell-depleted T cells, or PBMCs.

The CDR3 extends over 16 amino acids. Germline V gives CDR1 SEHNR, CDR2 FQNEAQ (reference sequence). Unmatched junction bases numbered 5, after V lost 5 bases and J lost 3 bases. As handled by the study authors: How many nucleated cells were present was estimated from reference gene primer amplification. Produced via immunoSEQ multiplex PCR; TCRdb's table is partial and in-frame only. That table furnishes V, J and clone size, whereas the DNA furnished D and trimming. The table has approximately 94,000 clones, roughly 90% seen once. This sequence was found in a young man in a cohort sampled during active COVID-19. Sequences were obtained from peripheral blood. The chain couples TRBV7-9 to TRBJ1-5; 12 bases are a match to TRBD1. The CDR3: CASSLGQGANNQPQHF. The CDR3 coding sequence is TGTGCCAGCAGCCTGGGACAGGGGGCGAACAATCAGCCCCAGCATTTT.